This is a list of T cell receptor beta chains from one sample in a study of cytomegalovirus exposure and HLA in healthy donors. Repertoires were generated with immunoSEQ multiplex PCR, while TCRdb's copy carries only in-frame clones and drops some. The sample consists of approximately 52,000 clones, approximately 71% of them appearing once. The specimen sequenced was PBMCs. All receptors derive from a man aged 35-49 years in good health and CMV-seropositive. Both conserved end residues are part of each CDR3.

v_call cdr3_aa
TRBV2 CASSNSFNQPQHF
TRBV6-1 CASSEVGTGGADYGYTF
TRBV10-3 CAISGYREGTEAFF
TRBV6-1 CASSEGRGRNQPQHF
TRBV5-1 CASRSGASTGELFF
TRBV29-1 CSVAQGAGETQYF
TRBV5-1 CASSRDSYEQYF
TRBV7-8 CASSFGLDPNNEQFF
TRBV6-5 CASSWGGAGYEQYF
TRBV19 CASSTSGTSWDEQFF
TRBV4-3 CASSAGTVNTGELFF
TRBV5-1 CASSWDRGTEAFF
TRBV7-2 CASSISGGINYEQYF
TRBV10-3 CASSYTDTQYF
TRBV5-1 CASSLMGRTIDRHTEAFF
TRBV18 CASSPTGNTEAFF
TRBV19 CASRSVAYGYTF
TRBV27 CASSWGGSNYGYTF
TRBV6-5 CASSRALNSYQPQHF
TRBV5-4 CASSVGGAGRSGANVLTF
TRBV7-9 CASSLAGWRGLKNTEAFF
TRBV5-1 CASSFPDRGNSPLHF
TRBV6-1 CASSAIRETQYF
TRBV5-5 CASSFIGAARWPQHF
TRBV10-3 CAINPGGPGTASGELFF
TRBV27 CASSFGTGGRNNQPQHF
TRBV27 CASRIGYYGYTF
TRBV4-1 CASSQGTGRAYEQYF
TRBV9 CASSVNQGANGYTF
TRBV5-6 CASPPPDRLRTDTQYF
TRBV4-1 CASSQESPGTGGPNTEAFF
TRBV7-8 CASSTLRNTEAFF
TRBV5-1 CASSFSGEEFEKLFF
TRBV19 CASSTSGTGDYGYTF
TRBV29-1 CSVRRGYEQYF
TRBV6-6 CASTGGSGNQPQHF
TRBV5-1 CASSLDGYEQYF
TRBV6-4 CASSDSRSGGGYNEQFF
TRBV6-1 CASSEVVTLNSPLHF
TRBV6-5 CASSRQGEGSEKLFF
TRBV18 CASSPRTGTGTPWAEAFF
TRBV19 CASSPGGGGYGYTF
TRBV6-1 CASAERLAGTDTQYF
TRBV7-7 CASSLTGSRTDTQYF
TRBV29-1 CSVLVRDRGGLEQYF
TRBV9 CASSVARGNTDTQYF
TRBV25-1 CASSPTGGSDTQYF
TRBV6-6 CASSYSGGVKNIQYF
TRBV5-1 CASRAGTGNNRLFF
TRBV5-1 CASSLQGGNTGELFF
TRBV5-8 CASSLVGGRYAPQHF
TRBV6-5 CASRRVANEKLFF
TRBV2 CASRDSSYSNQPQHF
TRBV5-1 CASSFDRDYGYTF